The source of this T cell receptor (beta chain) is a study of a mutant IDH1 vaccine in newly diagnosed glioma. Stated time point: week 35, safety follow-up. In the vaccine, a single dose held 300 ug of the mutant IDH1 20-mer peptide, along with topical imiquimod. In weeks 1, 3, 5, 7, 11, 15, 19 and 23, patients were vaccinated. Regarding this clone: What it binds is not known.

The CDR3 loop spans 18 amino acids. Per germline, CDR1 SEHNR and CDR2 FQNEAQ (reference sequence). The J segment lost 0 bases and the V segment lost 5 bases, leaving 10 bases of the junction unmatched. TCRdb's copy holds only in-frame clones and misses some; the assay was immunoSEQ multiplex PCR. The sample carries tens of thousands of clones, about 76% recorded once. The source material was PBMCs, sampled from a glioma patient whose treatment included an IDH1 peptide vaccine. The chain is built from TRBV7-9 and TRBJ2-7, with 13 nucleotides matching TRBD2. The clonotype comes from a woman aged 40 to 50 with glioma. Some clones in this sample may be carry-over from other donors' samples. CDR3 residues: CASSPGTSGVSGSYEQYF. The CDR3 DNA is TGTGCCAGCAGCCCCGGGACTAGCGGGGTTAGTGGCTCCTACGAGCAGTACTTC.